A single TCR beta chain is shown here with its context. Its specificity is not known. The sample comes from a study of T-cell memory formation after mild COVID-19. Overall study context: Clustering of TCRs was largely donor specific.

This CDR3 is built from 14 residues. Germline lookup yields CDR1 DFQATT and CDR2 SNEGSKA (reference sequence). V lost 4 bases, J lost 4 bases, and 5 bases stayed unmatched. Study results and caveats: Day 15 to 85 contracting clones showed balanced CD4/CD8; day 15 to 37 expanders favored CD4+. Contracting CD8+ clones were enriched in EMRA, CD4+ mainly in CM and EM.

TCRdb called the 5' RACE reads again in MiXCR, with one record for every CDR3 protein. Among 300,000 to 350,000 distinct CDR3 sequences listed, roughly an eighth were seen once. Source material: PBMCs or a T cell subset sorted from them (not recorded which). The V and J genes are TRBV20-1 and TRBJ2-2, with 8 bases lining up with TRBD1. The sequence was collected from a man aged 18 to 29 who had mild COVID-19 (a few samples of this study predate the infection). Cell type and time point are not known. The CDR3: CSAISDRGTGELFF. The CDR3 DNA reads TGCAGTGCTATCTCCGACAGGGGCACCGGGGAGCTGTTTTTT.